The 27 T cell receptor beta chains below all came from one sample that was sequenced in a study of human T cells and chemical hapten exposure. One entry per CDR3 protein results from TCRdb running MiXCR on the RACE reads. Of tens of thousands of distinct CDR3 sequences listed, approximately 3.4% were seen once; the top ten hold approximately 6.7%. Stated time point: patch test 2, 6 weeks after DPC sensitization. Sample treatment: therapeutic diphenylcyclopropenone sensitization with weekly scalp DPC. The material was whole blood, obtained in connection with sensitization to the hapten diphenylcyclopropenone (DPC). Receptor source: a middle-aged man with alopecia areata. Some clones in this sample may be carry-over from other donors' samples.

This clonotype was observed many times. J is TRBJ1-5 and V is TRBV6-6, with no clear D. Between the trimmed V and J ends, which lost 0 bases and 3 bases, there was a span of 15 bases. The CDR3 loop spans 17 amino acids. The germline gives CDR1 MNHNY, CDR2 SVGAGI (reference sequence). CDR3 sequence reads: CASSYSRPPGYNQPQHF. Written as DNA, the CDR3 is TGTGCCAGCAGTTACTCCAGACCCCCGGGCTACAATCAGCCCCAGCATTTT.

This clonotype has just a few counts. The chain is built from TRBV5-4 and TRBJ2-1, with 10 bases identical to TRBD2. The V gene's germline CDR1 is SGHNT and CDR2 YYREEE (reference sequence). This CDR3 comprises 16 residues. V gave up 4 bases and J gave up 7 bases; unmatched junction bases: 11. DNA of the CDR3: TGTGCCAGCAGCCCTGTCGGCAGCGGGAGGGGAAATGAGCAGTTCTTC. It yields the protein CASSPVGSGRGNEQFF.

The chain employs TRBV4-3 and TRBJ2-3; 12 bases agree with TRBD2. V lost 6 bases and J lost 2; bases outside the gene matches: 3. Germline CDR1 is LGHNA and CDR2 is YSLEER. The CDR3 covers 15 residues. This chain's CDR3 is CASSRTSGDTDTQYF. For the CDR3, the DNA is TGCGCCAGCAGTCGGACTAGCGGGGACACAGATACGCAGTATTTT.

This clonotype was picked up a small number of times. The chain employs TRBV12-3 or TRBV12-4 and TRBJ1-1, with 7 bases aligning to TRBD1. The CDR3 totals 13 residues. The trim removed 2 bases at V and 8 bases at J, leaving 5 bases unmatched. The CDR3 spells CASSLPGGMEAFF. CDR3 coding DNA: TGTGCCAGCAGTTTACCAGGGGGAATGGAAGCTTTCTTT.

This clonotype was seen at least ten times. V usage is TRBV20-1 and J usage is TRBJ1-5; D is unresolved. The V gene lost 6 bases and the J gene lost 6 bases, with 21 bases spanning the gap. The CDR3 has 15 amino acids. Per the germline V gene, CDR1 is DFQATT and CDR2 is SNEGSKA (reference sequence). The CDR3 sequence is CSADREGGEGQPQHF. The CDR3 coding sequence is TGCAGTGCGGATAGAGAGGGTGGTGAGGGTCAGCCCCAGCATTTT.

This clonotype was counted many times. The chain combines TRBV20-1 with TRBJ2-5; 10 positions agree with TRBD2. With V trimmed by 3 bases and J by 1 base, 17 bases remained unmatched. Germline loops: CDR1 DFQATT, CDR2 SNEGSKA (reference sequence). The CDR3 length is 19 residues. The CDR3 DNA reads TGCAGTGCTAGTTCATTAGCGGGAGGAACCTCCCCACCCCAAGAGACCCAGTACTTC. It translates to CSASSLAGGTSPPQETQYF.

The sample holds many counts of this clonotype. This chain uses TRBV12-3 or TRBV12-4 with TRBJ1-4; TRBD1 aligns across 8 bases. The V and J ends lost 5 bases and 2 bases, in that order; junction bases with no gene match: 4. This CDR3 spans 15 amino acids. Here the CDR3 DNA reads TGTGCCAGCAGTGTACAGGGGGGCACTAATGAAAAACTGTTTTTT. Translation gives CASSVQGGTNEKLFF.

This clonotype was detected many times. The V call is TRBV7-8, the J call TRBJ1-1; 7 nucleotides agree with TRBD1. V lost 6 bases and J lost 4; bases outside the gene matches: 5. The CDR3 totals 13 residues. From germline, CDR1 is SGHVS and CDR2 FQNEAQ. The CDR3 spells CASSQDRTTEAFF. The CDR3 nucleotides read TGTGCCAGCAGTCAGGACAGGACCACTGAAGCTTTCTTT.

This clonotype was seen more than once but under ten times. J is TRBJ1-6 and V is TRBV27; D is possibly TRBD1 (5 bases). CDR1 and CDR2 from the germline V gene are MNHEY and SMNVEV (reference sequence). This CDR3 has 15 residues. V was trimmed by 0 bases and J by 10 bases, leaving 13 bases between them. CDR3 loop: CASSLSAGGYSPLHF. Here the CDR3 DNA reads TGTGCCAGCAGTTTATCGGCCGGGGGATACTCACCCCTCCACTTT.

This clonotype has more than one count but fewer than ten. The chain is built from TRBV6-1 and TRBJ2-7; 7 nucleotides line up with TRBD2. V lost 5 bases and J lost 0; bases outside the gene matches: 4. Germline V lookup: CDR1 MNHNS, CDR2 SASEGT. The CDR3 loop spans 14 amino acids. The CDR3 reads CASSLAVVSYEQYF. The CDR3 DNA reads TGTGCCAGCAGTCTAGCGGTTGTCTCCTACGAGCAGTACTTC.

This clonotype has ten or more counts. This chain joins TRBV28 and TRBJ2-7; 7 nucleotides line up with TRBD1. V shed 5 bases and J 4 bases; nucleotides not matched to a gene: 14. CDR3 length: 16 residues. Germline values: CDR1 MDHEN, CDR2 SYDVKM. Written as DNA, the CDR3 is TGTGCCAGCAGTCCCTACGCAGGGGGACGTACGTACGAGCAGTACTTC. Protein sequence: CASSPYAGGRTYEQYF.

This clonotype was recorded many times. The J gene is TRBJ2-1, the V gene TRBV7-9; D possibly corresponds to TRBD2 (6 bases). The V and J ends lost 5 bases and 9 bases respectively, with 29 bases between them. Germline V CDR1 and CDR2: SEHNR, FQNEAQ (reference sequence). The CDR3 spans 18 residues. The CDR3 region is CASSPLVAEGDFFSEQFF. The CDR3 DNA follows: TGTGCCAGCAGCCCTCTAGTGGCGGAGGGTGACTTTTTCAGTGAGCAGTTCTTC.

This clonotype was picked up many times. The gene calls are TRBV20-1 and TRBJ2-3; D not resolved. Germline CDR1 and CDR2: DFQATT and SNEGSKA (reference sequence). The CDR3 contains 14 residues. V was cut by 3 bases and J by 1 base, with 11 bases left in between. Here the CDR3 DNA reads TGCAGTGCTAGGGCGGTATTTGGCACAGATACGCAGTATTTT. Amino acids: CSARAVFGTDTQYF.

This clonotype was seen repeatedly, ten times or more. The chain links TRBV2 to TRBJ2-7; D is possibly TRBD2 (6 bases). Germline-derived CDR1 and CDR2 are SNHLY and FYNNEI. The CDR3 runs to 13 residues. V lost 6 bases and J lost 4, with 13 bases in between. CDR3 in amino acids: CASRARTNYEQYF. CDR3 sequence (DNA): TGTGCCAGCAGGGCAAGGACTAATTACGAGCAGTACTTC.

V usage is TRBV25-1 and J usage is TRBJ2-3; no reliable D call. The CDR3 loop spans 14 amino acids. Per germline, CDR1 MGHDK and CDR2 SYGVNS. With 2 bases removed from V and 0 bases from J, the gap between germline ends came to 6 bases. The CDR3 region is CASSEQASTDTQYF. The DNA of the CDR3 is TGTGCCAGCAGTGAACAGGCTAGCACAGATACGCAGTATTTT.

This clonotype occurred many times. V gene TRBV7-2 combines with J gene TRBJ1-3; possible D gene TRBD1, 6 bases. The germline CDR1 and CDR2 sequences are SGHTA and FQGNSA. This CDR3 spans 14 amino acids. Trimming pared 6 bases from V and 0 bases from J, leaving 9 bases between. Here the CDR3 DNA reads TGTGCCAGCAGGGGGACATTCTCTGGAAACACCATATATTTT. It is translated as CASRGTFSGNTIYF.

The table lists this clonotype with many counts. The chain couples TRBV4-1 to TRBJ2-1; D not resolved. The CDR3 runs 13 residues. Trimming pared 0 bases from V and 9 bases from J, leaving 9 bases between. The germline V gene has CDR1 MGHRA and CDR2 YSYEKL. The CDR3 coding sequence is TGCGCCAGCAGCCAAGATATGGCGCGTGAGCAGTTCTTC. This sequence encodes CASSQDMAREQFF.

In its sample, this clonotype was seen many times. V is TRBV2 and J is TRBJ2-6, with 10 bases identical to TRBD1. The ends lost 4 bases at V and 0 bases at J; junction bases unmatched: 3. The germline CDR1 and CDR2 sequences are SNHLY and FYNNEI. CDR3 length: 17 amino acids. This CDR3 is CASSGGQGPSGANVLTF. CDR3 bases: TGTGCCAGCAGTGGGGGACAGGGGCCCTCTGGGGCCAACGTCCTGACTTTC.

This CDR3 reads CASSLPGQDTQYF. DNA of the CDR3: TGTGCCAGCAGTTTACCAGGACAGGATACGCAGTATTTT. The V gene is TRBV2, the J gene TRBJ2-3; TRBD1 is a possible D gene (6 bases). Between the trimmed V and J ends, which lost 5 bases and 6 bases, there was a span of 12 bases. This CDR3 region has 13 residues. The V gene's germline CDR1 is SNHLY and CDR2 FYNNEI.

This clonotype was seen more than once but under ten times. The chain couples TRBV12-3 or TRBV12-4 to TRBJ2-4; D is possibly TRBD1 (7 bases). The CDR3 covers 17 residues. V was cut by 1 base and J by 0 bases, with 13 bases left in between. The DNA for the CDR3 is TGTGCCAGCAGTTTAGGGGGGGACAGTAGAGCCAAAAACATTCAGTACTTC. It codes for CASSLGGDSRAKNIQYF.

The V call is TRBV19, the J call TRBJ1-5; no reliable D call. The germline V gene has CDR1 LNHDA and CDR2 SQIVND (reference sequence). The CDR3 covers 14 residues. Trimming cost V 4 bases and J 5 bases, with 12 bases left between them. CDR3: CASSTPGLHQPQHF. The CDR3 bases are TGTGCCAGTAGTACTCCGGGCCTTCATCAGCCCCAGCATTTT.

This clonotype was detected ten times or more. V and J are TRBV12-3 or TRBV12-4 and TRBJ1-4, with D possibly TRBD1 on 6 matching bases. CDR3 size: 15 residues. V lost 5 bases and J lost 10, with 20 bases in between. Here the CDR3 DNA reads TGTGCCAGCAGTATAGGGGGGGCCCCCCTAGGAAAACTGTTTTTT. It is translated as CASSIGGAPLGKLFF.

This clonotype was seen at least ten times. The V call is TRBV6-2 or TRBV6-3, the J call TRBJ2-1, with 9 nucleotides matching TRBD2. V gave up 2 bases and J gave up 7 bases; unmatched junction bases: 3. CDR3 size: 14 residues. Germline CDR1 reads MNHEY; CDR2 reads SVGEGT. CDR3 sequence: CASSYGLAGNEQFF. CDR3 DNA sequence: TGTGCCAGCAGTTACGGCCTAGCGGGAAATGAGCAGTTCTTC.

This clonotype was picked up many times. The chain combines TRBV5-1 with TRBJ2-4; unclear D gene. V dropped 0 bases and J dropped 1 base, with 2 bases sitting between them. Germline V gene data show CDR1 as SGHRS and CDR2 as YFSETQ. The length of the CDR3 is 13 residues. CDR3 protein: CASSLEAKNIQYF. The CDR3 nucleotides read TGCGCCAGCAGCTTGGAGGCCAAAAACATTCAGTACTTC.

This clonotype has at least ten counts. V is TRBV24-1 and J is TRBJ2-3; D not certain. Trimming cost V 3 bases and J 2 bases, with 5 bases left between them. The germline V gene has CDR1 KGHDR and CDR2 SFDVKD. This CDR3 region has 13 residues. CDR3 bases: TGTGCCACCAGTGATCATCCCACAGATACGCAGTATTTT. Its protein product is CATSDHPTDTQYF.

This clonotype was counted at least ten times. V gene TRBV20-1 combines with J gene TRBJ1-5; D gene ambiguous. The CDR3 covers 16 residues. Germline CDR1 DFQATT, CDR2 SNEGSKA (reference sequence). With 3 bases removed from V and 4 bases from J, the gap between germline ends came to 19 bases. The CDR3 sequence is CSASLGGPLGNQPQHF. The CDR3, as DNA: TGCAGTGCTAGTCTGGGAGGGCCTCTCGGGAATCAGCCCCAGCATTTT.

In this sample, this clonotype turned up many times. This chain uses TRBV12-3 or TRBV12-4 with TRBJ2-2, with TRBD1 identical over 7 bases. The V and J ends lost 5 bases and 6 bases, in that order; junction bases with no gene match: 12. There are 16 residues in the CDR3. The CDR3 is CASSPFPLGGSGELFF. The CDR3 DNA reads as TGTGCCAGCAGTCCTTTCCCCTTAGGGGGCTCCGGGGAGCTGTTTTTT.